This T cell receptor beta chain was captured by sequencing in a study of T cell repertoires in cytomegalovirus infection. Across the study: Epitope selection comprised recently identified HLA-C-restricted CMV epitopes and well-studied HLA-B-restricted CMV epitopes. Study observations and caveats: It was HLA-C-restricted CMV-specific TCR beta clonotypes that dominated the response ex vivo. The cumulative frequency of public TCR beta families identified carriers of CMV plus the relevant HLA.

Of note for this clonotype: Its antigen is as yet unknown.

The germline CDR1 and CDR2 sequences are SGHRS and YFSETQ. With 4 bases clipped from V and 3 bases from J, the junction kept 6 bases outside the gene matches. The CDR3 consists of 15 residues. TCRdb passed the reads through MiXCR, listing each CDR3 protein once. This table holds about 770,000 distinct CDR3 sequences, 25% to 35% found once. The sample was cultured CD8+ T cells from PBMCs, taken from culture after CMV antigen stimulation. The source of this sequence is a human donor in good health (CMV status not recorded). Some clones in this sample may be carry-over from other donors' samples. The V gene is TRBV5-1, the J gene TRBJ2-1, with 8 bases that match TRBD1. The CDR3 here is CASSTQGVNYNEQFF. The CDR3 bases are TGCGCCAGCAGCACACAGGGGGTGAACTACAATGAGCAGTTCTTC.